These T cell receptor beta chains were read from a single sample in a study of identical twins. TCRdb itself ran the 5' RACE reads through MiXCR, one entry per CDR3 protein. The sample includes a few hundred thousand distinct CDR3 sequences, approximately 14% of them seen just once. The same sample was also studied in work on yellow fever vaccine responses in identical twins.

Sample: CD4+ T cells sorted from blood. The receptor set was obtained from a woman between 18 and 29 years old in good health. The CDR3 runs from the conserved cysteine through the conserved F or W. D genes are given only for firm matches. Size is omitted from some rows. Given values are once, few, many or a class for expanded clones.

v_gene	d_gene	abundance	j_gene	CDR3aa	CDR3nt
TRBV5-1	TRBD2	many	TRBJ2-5	CASRERGGPETQYF	TGCGCCAGCAGAGAGCGGGGGGGCCCAGAGACCCAGTACTTC
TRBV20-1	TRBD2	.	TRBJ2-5	CSAITSGGVQETQYF	TGCAGTGCTATCACTAGCGGGGGGGTACAAGAGACCCAGTACTTC
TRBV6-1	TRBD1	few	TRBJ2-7	CASSRTGATNEQYF	TGTGCCAGCAGTCGGACAGGGGCGACTAACGAGCAGTACTTC
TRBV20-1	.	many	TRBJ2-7	CSARGYEQYF	TGCAGTGCTAGAGGCTACGAGCAGTACTTC
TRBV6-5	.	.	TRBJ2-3	CASSYLGSSSTDTQYF	TGTGCCAGCAGTTACTTGGGGTCATCTAGCACAGATACGCAGTATTTT
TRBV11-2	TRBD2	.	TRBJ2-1	CASSPGTSGWGNEQFF	TGTGCCAGCAGCCCCGGGACTAGCGGGTGGGGCAATGAGCAGTTCTTC
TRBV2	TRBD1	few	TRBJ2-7	CASRLQGAKQYF	TGTGCCAGCAGGTTGCAGGGGGCGAAACAGTACTTC
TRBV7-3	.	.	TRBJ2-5	CASSLTSQGETQYF	TGTGCCAGCAGCTTAACGAGTCAGGGTGAGACCCAGTACTTC
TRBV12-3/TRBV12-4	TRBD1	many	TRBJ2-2	CASSTGVTGELFF	TGTGCCAGCAGCACAGGGGTCACCGGGGAGCTGTTTTTT
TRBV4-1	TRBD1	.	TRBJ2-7	CASSRTGPDSGEQYF	TGCGCCAGCAGCCGGACAGGTCCCGATTCGGGAGAGCAGTACTTC
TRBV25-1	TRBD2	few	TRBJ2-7	CASNPGLAGGYEQYF	TGTGCCAGCAACCCCGGACTAGCGGGAGGCTACGAGCAGTACTTC
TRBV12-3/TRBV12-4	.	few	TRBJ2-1	CASDITRGWNEQFF	TGTGCCAGCGATATTACCCGGGGTTGGAATGAGCAGTTCTTC
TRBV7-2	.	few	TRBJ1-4	CASSWGTEKLFF	TGTGCCAGCAGTTGGGGTACTGAAAAACTGTTTTTT
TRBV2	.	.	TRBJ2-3	CASSDGPGGGADTQYF	TGTGCCAGCAGTGACGGTCCGGGGGGCGGGGCAGATACGCAGTATTTT
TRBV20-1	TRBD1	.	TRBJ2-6	CSARMGTAGANVLTF	TGCAGTGCTAGAATGGGGACAGCCGGGGCCAACGTCCTGACTTTC
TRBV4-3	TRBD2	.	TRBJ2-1	CASSQDAAGAYNEQFF	TGCGCCAGCAGCCAAGATGCGGCGGGAGCCTACAATGAGCAGTTCTTC
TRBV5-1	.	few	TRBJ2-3	CASSLGTFGDTQYF	TGCGCCAGCAGCTTGGGGACTTTCGGAGATACGCAGTATTTT
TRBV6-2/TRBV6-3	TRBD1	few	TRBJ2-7	CASSYSKRPGQFFNEQYF	TGTGCCAGCAGTTACTCGAAACGACCGGGACAGTTCTTCAACGAGCAGTACTTC
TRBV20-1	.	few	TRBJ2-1	CSAKRDRYNEQFF	TGCAGTGCTAAGCGGGACAGATACAATGAGCAGTTCTTC
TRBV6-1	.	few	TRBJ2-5	CASGGFGHQETQYF	TGTGCCAGCGGGGGTTTTGGGCATCAAGAGACCCAGTACTTC
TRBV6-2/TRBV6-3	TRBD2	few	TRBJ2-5	CASSYSVAGHAETQYF	TGTGCCAGCAGTTACTCGGTAGCGGGCCACGCTGAGACCCAGTACTTC
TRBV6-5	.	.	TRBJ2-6	CASSYSGSSGANVLTF	TGTGCCAGCAGTTACTCGGGATCTTCTGGGGCCAACGTCCTGACTTTC
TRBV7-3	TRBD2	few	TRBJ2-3	CASSLGSGGGYTDTQYF	TGTGCCAGCAGCTTAGGTAGCGGCGGGGGATACACAGATACGCAGTATTTT
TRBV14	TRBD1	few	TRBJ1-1	CASSRYRGMNTEAFF	TGTGCCAGCAGCCGATACAGGGGGATGAACACTGAAGCTTTCTTT
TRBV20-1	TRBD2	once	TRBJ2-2	CCASLLAGTIRPGELFF	TGCTGTGCTAGTCTCTTAGCGGGAACAATCAGGCCCGGGGAGCTGTTTTTT
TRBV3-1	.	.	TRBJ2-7	CASSHSGAMIYEQYF	TGTGCCAGCAGCCACTCGGGGGCCATGATCTACGAGCAGTACTTT
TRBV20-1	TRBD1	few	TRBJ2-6	CSARDSSGANVLTF	TGCAGTGCTCGGGACAGCTCTGGGGCCAACGTCCTGACTTTC
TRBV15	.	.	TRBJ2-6	CATSKGLLTSLGANVLTF	TGTGCCACCAGCAAAGGACTCCTTACCTCTCTTGGGGCCAACGTCCTGACTTTC
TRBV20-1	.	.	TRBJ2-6	CSARDRSSGANVLTF	TGCAGTGCTAGAGACCGCTCCTCTGGGGCCAACGTCCTGACTTTC
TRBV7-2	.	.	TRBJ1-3	CASSSLGGNTIYF	TGTGCCAGCAGCTCCCTCGGGGGAAACACCATATATTTT
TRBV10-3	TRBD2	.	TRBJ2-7	CAISEGGGTYEQYF	TGTGCCATCAGTGAGGGCGGGGGAACCTACGAGCAGTACTTC
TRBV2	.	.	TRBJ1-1	CASSVSSQLNAEAFF	TGTGCCAGCAGTGTTTCGAGCCAATTGAACGCTGAAGCTTTCTTT
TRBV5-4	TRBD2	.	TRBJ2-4	CASSLESGSGIQYF	TGTGCCAGCAGCTTGGAGAGCGGGAGTGGCATTCAGTACTTC
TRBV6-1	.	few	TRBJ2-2	CASSRVLDTGELFF	TGTGCCAGCAGCAGGGTTTTGGACACCGGGGAGCTGTTTTTT
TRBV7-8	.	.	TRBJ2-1	CASSRVSYNEQFF	TGTGCCAGCTCGCGGGTCTCCTACAATGAGCAGTTCTTC
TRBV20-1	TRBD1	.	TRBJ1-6	CSASPGGRNSPLHF	TGCAGTGCTTCCCCAGGGGGACGGAATTCACCCCTCCACTTT
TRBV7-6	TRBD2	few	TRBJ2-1	CASSGLLGGGSYNEQFF	TGTGCCAGCAGCGGACTTCTTGGGGGGGGCTCCTACAATGAGCAGTTCTTC
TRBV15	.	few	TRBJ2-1	CATSRVGRDLEQFF	TGTGCCACCAGCAGAGTCGGGCGGGACCTCGAGCAGTTCTTC
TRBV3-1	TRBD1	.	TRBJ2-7	CASSQDLGQGPYEQYF	TGTGCCAGCAGCCAAGATCTGGGACAGGGTCCCTACGAGCAGTACTTC
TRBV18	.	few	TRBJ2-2	CASSPPSSHTGELFF	TGTGCCAGCTCACCACCGTCTTCACACACCGGGGAGCTGTTTTTT
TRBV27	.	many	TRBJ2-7	CASSDQQYEQYF	TGTGCCAGCAGTGACCAACAGTACGAGCAGTACTTC
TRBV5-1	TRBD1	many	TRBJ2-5	CASSSGGETQYF	TGTGCTAGCAGCTCAGGGGGAGAGACCCAGTACTTC
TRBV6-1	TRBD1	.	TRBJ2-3	CASGRLRTGPTDTQYF	TGTGCCAGCGGAAGACTTCGGACAGGCCCCACAGATACGCAGTATTTT
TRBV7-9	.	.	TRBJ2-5	CASQEQETQYF	TGTGCCTCGCAGGAACAAGAGACCCAGTACTTC
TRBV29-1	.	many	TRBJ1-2	CSVAGGGGSSGYTF	TGCAGCGTCGCCGGAGGGGGGGGGAGTTCTGGCTACACCTTC
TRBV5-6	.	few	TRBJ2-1	CASSLVSRANNEQFF	TGTGCCAGCAGCTTGGTAAGCAGGGCCAACAATGAGCAGTTCTTC
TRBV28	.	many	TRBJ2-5	CASSPQLPGTQYF	TGTGCCAGCAGCCCCCAGTTACCGGGGACCCAGTACTTC
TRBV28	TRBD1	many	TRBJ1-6	CASSPGTADNSPLHF	TGTGCCAGCAGCCCCGGGACAGCCGATAATTCACCCCTCCACTTT